The 17 T cell receptor beta chains reported below all come from one sample, sequenced in a study of beta chain features in type 1 diabetes. What was sequenced were expressed TCRB transcripts, since all of the isolated RNA had been reverse transcribed. Data came from immunoSEQ multiplex PCR; TCRdb stores just in-frame clones and leaves some out. The table has 900,000 or so clones, about 17% seen once. The sequencing input was naive CD4+ T cells from blood. The receptors come from a woman aged 18-29 years in good health.

The chain joins TRBV25-1 to TRBJ2-5; 13 positions match TRBD2. The J call may be wrong; the DNA end is better matched by TRBJ2-7. There are 17 residues in the CDR3. CDR1 is MGHDK, CDR2 SYGVNS, per germline. CDR3 nucleotide sequence: TGTGCCAGCAGTGACCCAACTAGCGGGAGGGCCCCTGGCGAGCAGTACTTC. This gives the protein CASSDPTSGRAPGEQYF.

This clone was counted a few times. The CDR3 DNA follows: TGTGCCAGTAGTGACTACCGGGATCAGCCCCAGCATTTT. Its protein is CASSDYRDQPQHF. The chain joins TRBV19 to TRBJ1-5; unclear D gene. Trimming shortened V by 5 bases and J by 5 bases, and 10 bases separated the two germline ends. Germline loops: CDR1 LNHDA, CDR2 SQIVND (reference sequence). CDR3 length equals 13 residues. The full variable domain, its missing parts supplied by reference TRBV19 and TRBJ1-5, is DGGITQSPKYLFRKEGQNVTLSCEQNLNHDAMYWYRQDPGQGLRLIYYSQIVNDFQKGDIAEGYSVSREKKESFPLTVTSAQKNPTAFYLCASSDYRDQPQHFGDGTRLSIL.

V is TRBV15 and J is TRBJ2-5; the D is unclear. The V and J ends lost 2 bases and 3 bases respectively, with 19 bases between them. The CDR3 has 17 amino acids. From germline, CDR1 is LNHNV and CDR2 YYDKDF (reference sequence). The CDR3 loop reads CATSRHGAGPWKETQYF. In nucleotides, the CDR3 is TGTGCCACCAGCAGACACGGCGCCGGGCCCTGGAAAGAGACCCAGTACTTC.

This chain connects TRBV7-2 to TRBJ2-3, with D hard to call. Trimming stripped 3 bases from V and 6 bases from J, with 7 bases between. This CDR3 is 12 amino acids long. Germline V gene lookup returns CDR1 SGHTA and CDR2 FQGNSA. The CDR3 reads CASSFYVDTQYF. The DNA for the CDR3 is TGTGCCAGCAGCTTCTATGTGGATACGCAGTATTTT. The entire variable domain, with the rest obtained from reference TRBV7-2 and TRBJ2-3, is as follows: GAGVSQSPSNKVTEKGKDVELRCDPISGHTALYWYRQSLGQGLEFLIYFQGNSAPDKSGLPSDRFSAERTGGSVSTLTIQRTQQEDSAVYLCASSFYVDTQYFGPGTRLTVL.

This clone has a handful of counts. The rearrangement uses TRBV2 and TRBJ2-1; D may be TRBD2 (6 bases). Looked up from germline, CDR1 is SNHLY and CDR2 is FYNNEI. V was cut by 5 bases and J by 2 bases, with 7 bases left in between. The CDR3 has 13 residues. CDR3 amino acids: CASSRLAYNEQFF. CDR3 in DNA: TGTGCCAGCAGTCGACTAGCCTACAATGAGCAGTTCTTC. Combining the CDR3 with reference TRBV2 and TRBJ2-1 gives the whole variable domain EPEVTQTPSHQVTQMGQEVILRCVPISNHLYFYWYRQILGQKVEFLVSFYNNEISEKSEIFDDQFSVERPDGSNFTLKIRSTKLEDSAMYFCASSRLAYNEQFFGPGTRLTVL.

This clone has more than one count but fewer than ten. The rearrangement uses TRBV6-1 and TRBJ2-1, with 8 bases lining up with TRBD2. Germline trimming cut 8 bases from V and 9 bases from J; bases unmatched to any gene: 12. CDR3 length: 14 amino acids. CDR1 is MNHNS, CDR2 SASEGT, per germline. The CDR3 loop is CASLGLEDTGEQFF. CDR3 DNA: TGTGCCAGCCTGGGACTAGAGGATACTGGTGAGCAGTTCTTC.

This clone was detected a few times. The chain is built from TRBV4-2 and TRBJ2-1, with a tentative D call TRBD2 (5 bases). CDR3 length: 17 amino acids. Germline CDR1 LGHNA, CDR2 YNFKEQ. The V and J ends lost 0 bases and 3 bases respectively, with 15 bases between them. CDR3 amino acids: CASSQEGIALNYNEQFF. CDR3 in DNA: TGTGCCAGCAGCCAAGAGGGAATAGCGCTGAACTACAATGAGCAGTTCTTC.

The rearrangement joins TRBV4-2 to TRBJ2-2; D possibly corresponds to TRBD2 (6 bases). This CDR3 has 14 amino acids. Trimming shortened V by 3 bases and J by 9 bases, and 14 bases separated the two germline ends. The germline V gene encodes CDR1 LGHNA and CDR2 YNFKEQ. The CDR3 region has the DNA TGTGCCAGCAGCCATGATGGACTAACCAGGGAGCTGTTTTTT. This gives the protein CASSHDGLTRELFF.

The table lists this clone with a few counts. The V call is TRBV2, the J call TRBJ2-2; D unresolved. The CDR3 totals 14 residues. The V gene lost 2 bases and the J gene lost 10 bases, with 14 bases spanning the gap. Looked up from germline, CDR1 is SNHLY and CDR2 is FYNNEI. In DNA, the CDR3 is TGTGCCAGCAGTGAATTCAGGACCCCCGAGGAGCTGTTTTTT. Protein sequence: CASSEFRTPEELFF.

The rearrangement links TRBV4-3 to TRBJ2-5; D is possibly TRBD1 (6 bases). The J call may be in error: the DNA end matches TRBJ2-7 better. The CDR3 contains 15 residues. Germline CDR1 reads LGHNA; CDR2 reads YSLEER. This CDR3 reads CASSQDRGRGYEQYF. The CDR3 bases are TGCGCCAGCAGCCAAGACCGCGGCAGGGGCTACGAGCAGTACTTC.

V and J are TRBV19 and TRBJ1-1; 9 nucleotides match TRBD1. In germline, CDR1 is LNHDA, CDR2 SQIVND (reference sequence). V was pared by 7 bases and J by 4 bases, with 4 bases of the junction left unmatched. This CDR3 spans 13 amino acids. The CDR3 nucleotides are TGTGCCAGTACCTCGACAGGGGGCACTGAAGCTTTCTTT. It encodes CASTSTGGTEAFF.

The chain joins TRBV9 to TRBJ2-1; D gene ambiguous. Looked up from germline, CDR1 is SGDLS and CDR2 is YYNGEE. Trimming left V 2 bases short and J 0 bases short, with 12 bases between. The CDR3 contains 16 residues. DNA of the CDR3: TGTGCCAGCAGCGTGGGAATGTCAAACTCCTACAATGAGCAGTTCTTC. It translates to CASSVGMSNSYNEQFF. The variable domain in full, with the rest retrieved from reference TRBV9 and TRBJ2-1, is DSGVTQTPKHLITATGQRVTLRCSPRSGDLSVYWYQQSLDQGLQFLIQYYNGEERAKGNILERFSAQQFPDLHSELNLSSLELGDSALYFCASSVGMSNSYNEQFFGPGTRLTVL.

This clone was seen a few times. The V and J genes are TRBV10-3 and TRBJ2-5; D perhaps matches TRBD1 (6 bases). The CDR3 loop spans 14 amino acids. Germline V gives CDR1 ENHRY, CDR2 SYGVKD. Trimming stripped 5 bases from V and 0 bases from J, with 10 bases between. CDR3 region: CAISPTGNQETQYF. The CDR3 nucleotides are TGTGCCATCAGTCCGACAGGAAACCAAGAGACCCAGTACTTC.

V usage is TRBV28 and J usage is TRBJ2-7; weak D call: TRBD2 (6 bases). Trimming removed 6 bases at V and 0 bases at J, with 15 bases between. This CDR3 is built from 15 residues. Per germline, CDR1 MDHEN and CDR2 SYDVKM. CDR3 sequence: CASSRGGGTSYEQYF. The CDR3, as DNA: TGTGCCAGCAGCCGAGGTGGGGGGACCTCCTACGAGCAGTACTTC.

Remarks on this clone: Other DNA sequences within the sample encode an identical CDR3. CDR3 bases: TGTGCCAGCAGCTTAAACAGCTACGAGCAGTACTTC. Translation gives CASSLNSYEQYF. J is TRBJ2-7 and V is TRBV11-2, with D uncertain. Germline V gives CDR1 SGHAT, CDR2 FQNNGV. The V end lost 2 bases, the J end lost 3 bases, and 5 bases lay between the germline ends. This CDR3 spans 12 amino acids.

This clone was observed a handful of times. The rearrangement joins TRBV18 to TRBJ2-7; 8 positions agree with TRBD1. Germline-derived CDR1 and CDR2 are KGHSH and LQKENI. The CDR3 extends over 15 amino acids. Trimming took 5 bases from V and 7 from J; bases not matched to a gene: 13. The CDR3, as DNA: TGTGCCAGCTCATCGACAGGGGCCCATCTACGAGAGCAGTACTTC. It yields the protein CASSSTGAHLREQYF.

The rearrangement links TRBV18 to TRBJ2-2; tentative D call: TRBD2 (5 bases). Germline values: CDR1 KGHSH, CDR2 LQKENI. The V end lost 5 bases, the J end lost 6 bases, and 10 bases lay between the germline ends. The CDR3 length is 13 residues. The CDR3 DNA sequence: TGTGCCAGCTCAATCGCCGGGGCCGGGGAGCTGTTTTTT. This codes for CASSIAGAGELFF.